These 27 T cell receptor beta chains were sequenced from one sample in a study of cytomegalovirus exposure and HLA in healthy donors. The PCR was carried out with 60 Vbeta primers and 13 Jbeta primers. Measured with immunoSEQ multiplex PCR; TCRdb has only the in-frame clones, and not every one. The sample totals around 140,000 clones. The sample consisted of PBMCs. These receptors were collected from a woman between 18 and 29 years old in good health and CMV-seronegative.

The V gene is TRBV4-1, the J gene TRBJ1-1; D gene uncertain. V shed 3 bases and J shed 8 bases, with 13 bases lying between them. The CDR3 totals 13 residues. The germline V gene encodes CDR1 MGHRA and CDR2 YSYEKL. The CDR3 bases are TGCGCCAGCAGCCATATCACTGCTGTAGAAGCTTTCTTT. It yields the protein CASSHITAVEAFF.

Note on this clone: The same CDR3 also results from other DNA sequences found in this sample. The gene calls are TRBV14 and TRBJ1-2; no reliable D call. V was clipped by 1 base and J by 5 bases, with 11 bases between them. Germline assignment: CDR1 SGHDN and CDR2 FVKESK. CDR3 length: 14 residues. CDR3 sequence reads: CASSQVGGSYGYTF. The DNA for the CDR3 is TGTGCCAGCAGCCAAGTTGGCGGCTCTTATGGCTACACCTTC.

The chain joins TRBV5-1 to TRBJ2-2, with 9 bases lining up with TRBD1. CDR3 length: 15 amino acids. Germline lookup yields CDR1 SGHRS and CDR2 YFSETQ. Trimming cost V 3 bases and J 3 bases; bases outside gene matches: 3. Here the CDR3 DNA reads TGCGCCAGCAGCTCGGGGACAGGGTACACCGGGGAGCTGTTTTTT. This encodes CASSSGTGYTGELFF.

J is TRBJ2-1 and V is TRBV2; TRBD2 is a possible D gene (7 bases). Germline CDR1 SNHLY, CDR2 FYNNEI. V was pared by 3 bases and J by 15 bases, with 15 bases between. This CDR3 region has 12 residues. CDR3 sequence reads: CASSDVGEGGFF. CDR3 sequence (DNA): TGTGCCAGCAGTGATGTTGGGGAGGGGGGGTTCTTC.

The chain couples TRBV7-9 to TRBJ2-5; no clear D gene. The CDR3 covers 12 residues. Trimming pared 6 bases from V and 3 bases from J, leaving 8 bases between. The germline V gene has CDR1 SEHNR and CDR2 FQNEAQ (reference sequence). CDR3 loop: CASRGVKETQYF. CDR3 nucleotide sequence: TGTGCCAGCAGGGGCGTAAAAGAGACCCAGTACTTC.

The chain joins TRBV2 to TRBJ2-7; the D is unclear. The germline gives CDR1 SNHLY, CDR2 FYNNEI. V was shortened by 6 bases and J by 3 bases, with 12 bases between the two germline ends. This CDR3 has 13 amino acids. The CDR3 protein is CASRRDTDYEQYV. Written as DNA, the CDR3 is TGTGCCAGCAGGCGCGACACCGACTACGAGCAGTACGTC.

Turning to this clone: Other DNA sequences of this sample code for an identical CDR3. The chain combines TRBV10-3 with TRBJ2-7; a possible D gene is TRBD2 (5 bases). V lost 6 bases and J 7 bases, leaving 19 bases between the germline ends. In germline, CDR1 is ENHRY, CDR2 SYGVKD. The CDR3 has 14 residues. The CDR3 DNA reads TGTGCCATCAGCCCAACGGATCGCGGGCGGGAGCAGTACTTC. This translates into CAISPTDRGREQYF.

The chain has TRBV4-1 and TRBJ2-1; 12 bases are shared with TRBD2. V gave up 1 base and J gave up 8 bases; unmatched junction bases: 12. Germline loops: CDR1 MGHRA, CDR2 YSYEKL. There are 18 residues in the CDR3. The CDR3 DNA sequence: TGCGCCAGCAGCCAAGGGACTAGCGGGACGCGGGAGGGGGATGAGCAGTTCTTC. It encodes CASSQGTSGTREGDEQFF.

The chain links TRBV19 to TRBJ1-1; tentatively, D is TRBD1 (6 bases). V lost 1 base and J 4 bases, leaving 13 bases between the germline ends. The CDR3 extends over 15 amino acids. Germline CDR1 LNHDA, CDR2 SQIVND (reference sequence). The DNA of the CDR3 is TGTGCCAGTAGTATAGCGGTGGGGGCTGGCACTGAAGCTTTCTTT. Protein product: CASSIAVGAGTEAFF.

J is TRBJ1-2 and V is TRBV7-2; 12 bases align to TRBD1. The CDR3 runs to 14 residues. Germline lookup yields CDR1 SGHTA and CDR2 FQGNSA. Unmatched junction bases numbered 5, after V lost 4 bases and J lost 8 bases. CDR3 protein: CASSWGQGAWGYTF. The CDR3 DNA follows: TGTGCCAGCAGCTGGGGACAGGGGGCGTGGGGCTACACCTTC.

The rearrangement uses TRBV7-9 and TRBJ1-2, with 8 bases identical to TRBD1. This CDR3 contains 15 residues. V gave up 6 bases and J gave up 4 bases; unmatched junction bases: 10. Germline values: CDR1 SEHNR, CDR2 FQNEAQ (reference sequence). The CDR3 nucleotides read TGTGCCAGCAGTTCTCGACAGGGGTTGGGCTATGGCTACACCTTC. Translated: CASSSRQGLGYGYTF.

This chain uses TRBV5-6 with TRBJ2-3; 10 nucleotides align to TRBD1. The V and J ends lost 2 bases and 5 bases, in that order; junction bases with no gene match: 2. The CDR3 runs to 14 residues. The germline CDR1 and CDR2 sequences are SGHDT and YYEEEE. The CDR3 coding sequence is TGTGCCAGCAGCTTCCGGGACAGGGGAGATACGCAGTATTTT. Encoded protein: CASSFRDRGDTQYF.

This chain links TRBV4-2 with TRBJ2-5, with TRBD2 identical over 11 bases. There are 16 residues in the CDR3. Germline V gene data show CDR1 as LGHNA and CDR2 as YNFKEQ. Trimming cost V 4 bases and J 2 bases; bases outside gene matches: 6. The CDR3 DNA reads TGTGCCAGCAGCCGTGGGACTAGCGGATTACAAGAGACCCAGTACTTC. Translation: CASSRGTSGLQETQYF.

This rearrangement joins TRBV2 to TRBJ2-1; D ambiguous. Germline V lookup: CDR1 SNHLY, CDR2 FYNNEI. This CDR3 is built from 13 residues. Trimming shortened V by 8 bases and J by 8 bases, and 16 bases separated the two germline ends. CDR3 nucleotides: TGTGCCAGCGGAACGGTCCTGCGGCATGAGCAGTTCTTC. Translated, it gives CASGTVLRHEQFF.

This sequence joins TRBV19 and TRBJ2-5; 9 positions agree with TRBD2. The tail of the sequence fits TRBJ2-7 better, so the J call may be wrong. The CDR3 consists of 17 residues. Germline V gene data show CDR1 as LNHDA and CDR2 as SQIVND (reference sequence). Here the CDR3 DNA reads TGTGCCAGTAGTGCGTTACGGAGTAGCGGGAGCTCCTACGAGCAGTACTTC. Encoded protein: CASSALRSSGSSYEQYF.

This chain connects TRBV7-3 to TRBJ2-3; a weak D match, TRBD2 (6 bases). Trimming removed 2 bases at V and 5 bases at J, with 14 bases between. Germline CDR1 is SGHTA and CDR2 is FQGTGA. The CDR3 is 15 amino acids. The CDR3 bases are TGTGCCAGCAGCTTAGACGGGAGTCGTGGAGATACGCAGTATTTT. Translating it yields CASSLDGSRGDTQYF.

This rearrangement joins TRBV18 to TRBJ2-5, with D tentatively TRBD1 (5 bases). The V gene lost 3 bases and the J gene lost 5 bases, with 10 bases spanning the gap. The CDR3 is 13 amino acids. Germline loops: CDR1 KGHSH, CDR2 LQKENI. This chain's CDR3 is CASSPGHLETQYF. The CDR3 DNA reads TGTGCCAGCTCACCTGGACATCTCGAGACCCAGTACTTC.

This rearrangement joins TRBV4-2 to TRBJ2-5; D gene uncertain. V was shortened by 3 bases and J by 1 base, with 12 bases between the two germline ends. Germline CDR1 is LGHNA and CDR2 is YNFKEQ. The CDR3 totals 15 residues. The CDR3 sequence is CASSHTPYPQETQYF. The CDR3 region has the DNA TGTGCCAGCAGCCACACTCCTTACCCCCAAGAGACCCAGTACTTC.

V and J are TRBV7-9 and TRBJ2-3, with 11 positions matching TRBD2. Germline V CDR1 and CDR2: SEHNR, FQNEAQ (reference sequence). After removal of 2 bases from V and 4 bases from J, the junction contained 5 bases not matched to a gene. The CDR3 runs 16 residues. CDR3 sequence reads: CASSLTLAGVADTQYF. The CDR3, as DNA: TGTGCCAGCAGCTTAACACTAGCGGGAGTGGCAGATACGCAGTATTTT.

The chain recombines TRBV11-3 with TRBJ1-6; possibly TRBD1 for D (5 bases). The CDR3 loop spans 12 amino acids. Trimming shortened V by 11 bases and J by 5 bases, and 10 bases separated the two germline ends. Looked up from germline, CDR1 is SGHNT and CDR2 is YENEEA. The CDR3 DNA sequence: TGTGCCGGGGTCAGGGATAATTCACCCCTCCACTTT. It yields the protein CAGVRDNSPLHF.

This chain links TRBV19 with TRBJ1-1; the D is unclear. Germline loops: CDR1 LNHDA, CDR2 SQIVND (reference sequence). Trimming took off 3 bases at V and 1 base at J, with 12 bases between the two ends. This CDR3 is 15 amino acids long. As DNA, the CDR3 is TGTGCCAGTAGTATTCGGGGTCTAACGAACACTGAAGCTTTCTTT. Translation gives CASSIRGLTNTEAFF.

The chain has TRBV7-6 and TRBJ2-3; D might be TRBD2 (5 bases). Germline CDR1 SGHVS, CDR2 FNYEAQ. V dropped 2 bases and J dropped 0 bases, with 12 bases sitting between them. This CDR3 comprises 16 residues. CDR3 region: CASSLSGSPSTDTQYF. The CDR3 region has the DNA TGTGCCAGCAGCTTATCGGGGAGCCCGAGCACAGATACGCAGTATTTT.

The chain recombines TRBV4-1 with TRBJ2-1, with D perhaps matching TRBD2 (5 bases). Trimming stripped 3 bases from V and 5 bases from J, with 17 bases between. This CDR3 is 16 amino acids long. Germline V lookup: CDR1 MGHRA, CDR2 YSYEKL. The CDR3 spells CASSHGSGTRDNEQFF. The CDR3 DNA follows: TGCGCCAGCAGCCACGGAAGCGGAACAAGGGACAATGAGCAGTTCTTC.

The genes are TRBV27 and TRBJ2-1; 14 bases line up with TRBD2. Germline assignment: CDR1 MNHEY and CDR2 SMNVEV (reference sequence). This CDR3 has 18 amino acids. Trimming removed 4 bases from V and 7 bases from J; junction bases left unmatched: 12. CDR3 loop: CASSSSGTSGRRRNEQFF. Here the CDR3 DNA reads TGTGCCAGCAGTTCTTCCGGGACTAGCGGGAGACGGAGGAATGAGCAGTTCTTC.

This chain connects TRBV9 to TRBJ1-1, with D possibly TRBD1 on 5 matching bases. Germline CDR1 and CDR2: SGDLS and YYNGEE. Trimming pared 4 bases from V and 4 bases from J, leaving 11 bases between. The CDR3 consists of 13 residues. The CDR3 nucleotides read TGTGCCAGCAGCTTTGACAGATGCACTGAAGCTTTCTTT. This gives the protein CASSFDRCTEAFF.

This chain joins TRBV6-6 and TRBJ2-3, with D possibly matching TRBD1 (5 bases). CDR1 is MNHNY, CDR2 SVGAGI, per germline (reference sequence). V gave up 0 bases and J gave up 4 bases, with 8 bases separating them. The CDR3 covers 14 residues. The CDR3 loop reads CASSYSDTSDTQYF. For the CDR3, the DNA is TGTGCCAGCAGTTACTCGGACACGTCAGATACGCAGTATTTT.

This chain joins TRBV6-5 and TRBJ1-6; unclear D gene. Germline-derived CDR1 and CDR2 are MNHEY and SVGAGI. V lost 6 bases to trimming and J lost 5 bases, with 11 bases between them. The CDR3 is made up of 14 amino acids. In DNA form, the CDR3 reads TGTGCCAGCAGGGATCGGAGGGATAATTCACCCCTCCACTTT. It encodes CASRDRRDNSPLHF.